The rows below give T cell receptor beta chains drawn from one sample of a study of blood T cell repertoires in COVID-19. Sequenced by immunoSEQ multiplex PCR; TCRdb stores in-frame clones only, minus some. The sample shows about 250,000 clones, roughly 80% of them seen only once. The sample comprised peripheral blood. Source of these receptors: a woman between 70 and 85 years old with acute or convalescent COVID-19. Each CDR3 is given with its conserved first and last residue. D genes are given only for firm matches.

TRBJ1-1 NA TRBV2 CATKWGPMMNTEAFF
TRBJ2-3 NA TRBV12-3/TRBV12-4 CASSFGNTDTQYF
TRBJ2-7 TRBD1 TRBV4-1 CASSSRDRLPYEQYF
TRBJ1-6 NA TRBV19 CASSGTLISYNSPLHF
TRBJ1-1 NA TRBV11-3 CASSFGGQNTEAFF
TRBJ2-1 NA TRBV19 CASTESYRPNEQFF
TRBJ2-7 TRBD1 TRBV2 CASSDRDSDYEQYF
TRBJ1-1 TRBD1 TRBV5-1 CASSLETGGSNTEAFF
TRBJ1-6 NA TRBV5-1 CASSLASGNSPLHF
TRBJ1-5 TRBD1 TRBV18 CASRRDRNQPQHF
TRBJ1-1 NA TRBV6-6 CASSRRELGTEAFF
TRBJ1-1 NA TRBV12-3/TRBV12-4 CASSSSMDTEAFF
TRBJ1-4 NA TRBV7-2 CASSLAVSQGWTNEKLFF
TRBJ2-2 TRBD2 TRBV5-1 CASSSGLAGVLANTGELFF
TRBJ1-4 NA TRBV7-9 CASSSLAREKLFF
TRBJ2-2 TRBD1 TRBV19 CASSIFGQGFPNTGELFF